The 11 T cell receptor beta chains presented below share a single source sample, sequenced in a study of T cells in Graves' hyperthyroidism and ophthalmopathy. The investigators amplified TCR beta CDR3 regions from RNA transcripts. First-round RT-PCR of the TCR CDR3 relied on the HTBI primer set. TCRdb itself ran the multiplex PCR reads through MiXCR, one entry per CDR3 protein. This sample yields around 800,000 distinct CDR3 sequences, of which roughly 40% are seen a single time; 7.5% to 9.5% belongs to the top ten. Sequencing used blood. These receptors all come from a man between 18 and 35 years old with Graves' hyperthyroidism.

The rearrangement links TRBV11-2 to TRBJ2-7; no clear D gene. This CDR3 has 13 residues. Trimming took off 5 bases at V and 3 bases at J, with 11 bases between the two ends. Germline V gives CDR1 SGHAT, CDR2 FQNNGV. The CDR3 reads CASSQDWVYEQYF. The CDR3 bases are TGTGCCAGCAGCCAAGATTGGGTCTACGAGCAGTACTTC.

As DNA, the CDR3 is TGCGCCAGCAGCCGAAGCGAGAGCTACGAGCAGTACTTC. This gives the protein CASSRSESYEQYF. V is TRBV5-1 and J is TRBJ2-7; D is uncertain. This CDR3 has 13 residues. Germline V gene sequence: CDR1 SGHRS, CDR2 YFSETQ. V was trimmed by 4 bases and J by 3 bases, leaving 11 bases between them.

Note on this clonotype: A much larger clone lies one base from this, so it may be a read error. The CDR3 ends on some other residue instead of the conserved phenylalanine or tryptophan, so this is likely a read error. The chain links TRBV9 to TRBJ2-7, with D tentatively TRBD2 (5 bases). V lost 9 bases and J 0 bases, leaving 16 bases between the germline ends. This CDR3 region has 14 residues. The germline gives CDR1 SGDLS, CDR2 YYNGEE. CDR3 coding DNA: TGTGCCACCAGTGACTCCGGGAACTCCTACGAGCAGTACTCC. Translation: CATSDSGNSYEQYS.

This clonotype was seen repeatedly, ten times or more. V and J are TRBV24-1 and TRBJ1-1; tentatively, D is TRBD1 (5 bases). V lost 1 base and J lost 1, with 18 bases in between. CDR3 length equals 18 residues. Germline assignment: CDR1 KGHDR and CDR2 SFDVKD. The DNA for the CDR3 is TGTGCCACCAGTGATTTCCTAGACAGAGGAGGGCCGAACACTGAAGCTTTCTTT. This translates into CATSDFLDRGGPNTEAFF.

On this clonotype: Being one base from a much bigger clone, this may be a read error. This sequence joins TRBV14 and TRBJ1-1; a weak D match, TRBD1 (6 bases). Per germline, CDR1 SGHDN and CDR2 FVKESK. CDR3 length: 13 residues. CDR3 loop: CVSSQARSGGAFF. The CDR3 DNA is TGTGTCAGCAGCCAAGCGAGGTCGGGGGGCGCTTTCTTT. Drawing the rest from reference TRBV14 and TRBJ1-1, the complete variable domain is EAGVTQFPSHSVIEKGQTVTLRCDPISGHDNLYWYRRVMGKEIKFLLHFVKESKQDESGMPNNRFLAERTGGTYSTLKVQPAELEDSGVYFCVSSQARSGGAFFGQGTRLTVV.

In the case of this clonotype: A clone one base away is much larger, so this may be a read error. V and J are TRBV20-1 and TRBJ2-7, with D possibly matching TRBD2 (6 bases). Germline CDR1 DFQATT, CDR2 SNEGSKA (reference sequence). V gave up 1 base and J gave up 5 bases, with 15 bases separating them. CDR3 length equals 14 residues. CDR3 loop: CSARAGGAAHEQYF. In DNA, the CDR3 is TGCAGTGCTAGAGCGGGCGGGGCTGCCCACGAGCAGTACTTC.

The gene calls are TRBV10-3 and TRBJ1-2; 7 bases map to TRBD1. V lost 4 bases and J lost 4; bases outside the gene matches: 3. The CDR3 has 13 residues. Germline assignment: CDR1 ENHRY and CDR2 SYGVKD. Here the CDR3 reads CAISAGTAYGYTF. DNA of the CDR3: TGTGCCATCAGTGCTGGGACAGCCTATGGCTACACCTTC.

At least ten counts were recorded for this clonotype. V usage is TRBV19 and J usage is TRBJ1-5; unclear D gene. In germline, CDR1 is LNHDA, CDR2 SQIVND (reference sequence). The CDR3 is 14 residues long. V lost 6 bases, J lost 0 bases, and 9 bases lay in between. The chain's CDR3 is CASRAVYSNQPQHF. The CDR3 DNA reads TGTGCCAGTAGGGCAGTCTATAGCAATCAGCCCCAGCATTTT.

The V gene is TRBV7-9, the J gene TRBJ1-1; 7 bases line up with TRBD1. The germline CDR1 and CDR2 sequences are SEHNR and FQNEAQ (reference sequence). The CDR3 totals 15 residues. The J segment lost 8 bases and the V segment lost 6 bases, leaving 15 bases of the junction unmatched. The DNA for the CDR3 is TGTGCCAGCAGGATAGGTCAGGAGGGGGCGCCGGAAGCTTTCTTT. Protein sequence: CASRIGQEGAPEAFF.

The chain uses TRBV2 and TRBJ2-7; D may be TRBD2 (6 bases). Germline lookup yields CDR1 SNHLY and CDR2 FYNNEI. The CDR3 has 15 residues. V was clipped by 5 bases and J by 1 base, with 15 bases between them. CDR3 protein: CASSNPGTGSYEQYF. CDR3 sequence (DNA): TGTGCCAGCAGTAATCCCGGGACTGGATCCTACGAGCAGTACTTC.

Many counts were recorded for this clonotype. The chain couples TRBV7-3 to TRBJ2-2; possibly TRBD1 for D (5 bases). The germline V gene has CDR1 SGHTA and CDR2 FQGTGA. The CDR3 has 15 residues. V was cut by 5 bases and J by 4 bases, with 14 bases left in between. CDR3 region: CASSPSTVFTGELFF. The DNA of the CDR3 is TGTGCCAGCAGCCCTTCGACAGTATTCACCGGGGAGCTGTTTTTT.